This TCR beta chain came from a study of human T cells and chemical hapten exposure listed by TCRdb under 2021. With regard to the full study: For sensitization, 2% DPC in acetone was applied to a roughly 2 cm by roughly 2 cm area of upper inner arm skin. The mostly female patient cohort included alopecia areata with under or over 50% scalp involvement, alopecia totalis and alopecia universalis. Blood samples were taken from patients before sensitization (week 0) and then at 2, 6 and about 24 weeks after DPC sensitization. Patch testing was performed on the upper back with Finn chambers containing 0.01% DPC, and the patch tests were scored after 6 days according to International Contact Dermatitis Research Group standards. This study followed changes in the peripheral blood TCR repertoire in vivo during primary and secondary sensitization of alopecia patients to the hapten diphenylcyclopropenone (DPC). Patients additionally received weekly therapeutic DPC doses to the scalp throughout the roughly 25-week study period. Libraries were pooled for sequencing, and variation in per-sample TCR yields was attributed mainly to small differences in library volumes within the pool. About 29 alopecia patients gave blood for TCR sequencing at one to four time points (pre-sensitization, 2, 6 and 24 weeks). What the research found in general, with its limitations: Patch test score was positively correlated with the number of PT1 expanded TCRs, with significance at thresholds 8, 16 and 32 but not at 4. Expanded TCRs formed significantly more large CDR3 similarity clusters than pre-sensitization or healthy control sets, consistent with antigen-driven responses. Alopecia, a presumed autoimmune disease, was present in all patients, so the immune response of the patients might differ from that of healthy individuals. The number of TCRs above 1 in 1000 frequency did not change with DPC sensitization; there was no evidence of global repertoire structure alterations. After repeated subsampling, the strength of the expansion versus patch-test correlation and the threshold at which it became significant changed.

To note about this clonotype: The clone's antigen remains unknown. No much larger clonotype is one base removed from it; base qualities were not supplied.

The library was obtained by RACE. Sequencing used a NextSeq 500. Library preparation attached unique molecular identifiers to individual cDNA molecules for quantitative, reproducible TCR counting. Both TCR alpha and TCR beta chains were sequenced from each blood RNA sample. The study's own analysis went as follows. Samples had a median of 95,638 TCRs, with a range from about 23,224 to 750,000. V, J and CDR3 annotation of the TCR reads was performed with the Decombinator software suite. For PS versus PT1 abundance plots, all samples were subsampled to the same number of TCRs (28,000). TCRs were defined as expanded if absent before sensitization and observed at least eight times at the 2-week time point. TCRdb ran its own pipeline on the public reads, namely fastp trimming at Q25 and MiXCR clone calling, and kept in-frame beta chains. Rows are unified per CDR3 protein, each entry keeping the most common DNA and genes. The V and J calls come from TCRdb's annotation, not from the publication. This sample gives more than 65,000 distinct CDR3 sequences in total; 32% of them show up just once. The ten largest make up roughly 10% of the sample.

Interpreted using the paper, the time point label stands for: patch test 1, 2 weeks after DPC sensitization. Read against the paper, the sample's treatment or condition label means: therapeutic diphenylcyclopropenone sensitization with weekly scalp DPC. At every patch-test visit, the blood draw took place before the patch test was put on. Eligible patients were aged 18 to 70, diagnosed with alopecia, deemed suitable for DPC therapy, and excluded if pregnant. Unfractionated whole blood was collected in Tempus Blood RNA tubes, and total RNA was extracted from that blood. The V end gives up 2 bases and the J end 5 bases, leaving 7 bases in the junction not matched to a gene. Including the terminal cysteine and phenylalanine, the CDR3 comprises 15 residues. Only the CDR3 portion is preserved as DNA: 45 bases, with reading frame beginning at the first base. The germline V gene (reference sequence) yields GTSNPN for CDR1 and SVGIG for CDR2.

The sequence was obtained from a man aged 35-49 years with alopecia areata. Some clones in this sample may be carry-over from other donors' samples. Material: whole blood, obtained in connection with sensitization to the hapten diphenylcyclopropenone (DPC). The chain is assembled from TRBV30 and TRBJ2-2; TRBD1 lines up with 8 middle nucleotides. In nucleotide form, the sequence is TGTGCCTGGAGTCCAGGGGGCGCCCGGACCGGGGAGCTGTTTTTT. It translates to CAWSPGGARTGELFF.